This T cell receptor (beta chain) was obtained from a study of blood T cells in healthy people across ages. Primers used in a second PCR of roughly 6 to 11 cycles were a sample-barcoded 5' primer and a J-beta primer mix. Each cDNA molecule was tagged by a template-switch adaptor that had 12 random nucleotides. TCRdb independently ran MiXCR on the 5' RACE reads; one entry per CDR3 protein. The sample has 700,000 or so distinct CDR3 sequences; about 20% are singletons. General observations from the study: Strong correlation existed between TCR beta diversity and naive T cell percentage. Donor CMV status was unknown, possibly confounding expanded clonotype changes. TCR beta diversity per million T cells fell roughly linearly with age.

On this clonotype itself: Its target is unknown.

Germline values: CDR1 MNHEY, CDR2 SMNVEV (reference sequence). V was cut by 1 base and J by 1 base, with 10 bases left in between. The CDR3 sequence is 16 residues long. The chain carries TRBV27 and TRBJ2-2; D possibly matches TRBD1 or TRBD2 (5 bases each). This sequence was found in a man between 65 and 85 years old in good health. The sample was blood. CDR3 protein: CASSLLGTVNTGELFF. CDR3 sequence (DNA): TGTGCCAGCAGTTTATTGGGGACGGTGAACACCGGGGAGCTGTTTTTT.